Below are 11 T cell receptor beta chains sequenced from a single sample in a study of T cell responses to AZD1222 COVID-19 vaccine. Using immunoSEQ multiplex PCR, the repertoire was profiled, and TCRdb retains in-frame clones only, with some absent. The sample lists 100,000 or so clones; approximately 91% were seen once. This specimen was peripheral blood, taken on day 0 of AZD1222 vaccination. Every receptor here comes from an adult in good health.

This clone was detected once. The rearrangement joins TRBV11-3 to TRBJ2-7; the D gene is possibly TRBD1 (5 bases). V lost 2 bases and J lost 6, with 14 bases in between. This CDR3 region has 14 residues. Germline V gives CDR1 SGHNT, CDR2 YENEEA. Here the CDR3 reads CASSLTALGPEQYF. The CDR3 DNA sequence: TGTGCCAGCAGCTTAACGGCATTGGGGCCCGAGCAGTACTTC.

The rearrangement uses TRBV2 and TRBJ2-5; D not resolved. This CDR3 has 9 residues. With 6 bases removed from V and 13 bases from J, the gap between germline ends came to 9 bases. CDR1 SNHLY and CDR2 FYNNEI come from the germline V gene. CDR3 amino acids: CASSPPLYF. DNA for the CDR3: TGTGCCAGCAGCCCGCCTTTGTACTTC.

In DNA form, the CDR3 reads TGCGCCAGCAGCCAAGTCGGGGGCGACTCTGAAGCTTTCTTT. Translating gives CASSQVGGDSEAFF. This chain joins TRBV4-3 and TRBJ1-1, with a possible D match to TRBD1 (6 bases). V was clipped by 1 base and J by 6 bases, with 12 bases between them. The germline gives CDR1 LGHNA, CDR2 YSLEER. CDR3 length: 14 amino acids.

The V and J genes are TRBV9 and TRBJ1-4; D remains unclear. V lost 3 bases to trimming and J lost 8 bases, with 14 bases between them. CDR1 SGDLS and CDR2 YYNGEE come from the germline V gene. This CDR3 comprises 14 residues. In DNA, the CDR3 is TGTGCCAGCAGCGCTGGACCGCAGGCCGAAAAACTGTTTTTT. This codes for CASSAGPQAEKLFF.

The rearrangement uses TRBV12-3 or TRBV12-4 and TRBJ1-2; possible D gene TRBD1, 5 bases. The CDR3 extends over 13 amino acids. The V gene lost 5 bases and the J gene lost 7 bases, with 14 bases spanning the gap. Here the CDR3 DNA reads TGTGCCAGCAGTGCCTGGGCCGGGGGTGGCTACACCTTC. This encodes CASSAWAGGGYTF.

The J gene is TRBJ1-3, the V gene TRBV5-1; unclear D gene. This CDR3 is built from 15 residues. V was clipped by 5 bases and J by 0 bases, with 12 bases between them. Germline V CDR1 and CDR2: SGHRS, YFSETQ. The CDR3 is CASRPTVSSGNTIYF. CDR3 sequence (DNA): TGCGCCAGCAGGCCCACTGTTAGCTCTGGAAACACCATATATTTT.

The V and J genes are TRBV14 and TRBJ2-5, with D perhaps matching TRBD2 (5 bases). The CDR3 is 15 residues long. Trimming took 1 base from V and 1 from J, leaving 10 bases between them. The germline V gene encodes CDR1 SGHDN and CDR2 FVKESK. In DNA form, the CDR3 reads TGTGCCAGCAGCCAAGGAGGGCGCCCCCAAGAGACCCAGTACTTC. Translating it yields CASSQGGRPQETQYF.

The gene calls are TRBV12-5 and TRBJ1-5; TRBD1 agrees at 10 bases. V trimming: 7 bases; J trimming: 9 bases; junction bases outside the gene matches: 6. The CDR3 is 13 amino acids. Germline lookup yields CDR1 LGHNT and CDR2 FRNRAP. The CDR3 protein is CASAADRGTPQHF. In DNA, the CDR3 is TGTGCTAGTGCCGCGGACAGGGGGACGCCCCAGCATTTT.

The gene calls are TRBV7-9 and TRBJ1-5; the match to TRBD1 covers 7 bases. Looked up from germline, CDR1 is SEHNR and CDR2 is FQNEAQ (reference sequence). Trimming took 4 bases from V and 6 from J; bases not matched to a gene: 3. The CDR3 contains 13 residues. CDR3 in amino acids: CASSSTGFQPQHF. The DNA for the CDR3 is TGTGCCAGCAGCTCGACAGGGTTTCAGCCCCAGCATTTT.

The chain employs TRBV28 and TRBJ2-1, with D perhaps TRBD1 (6 bases). CDR3 length equals 13 residues. The germline V and J ends were trimmed by 6 bases and 4 bases, with 10 bases remaining between them. CDR1 is MDHEN and CDR2 is SYDVKM in the germline V gene. CDR3 sequence reads: CASRDRGYNEQFF. Written as DNA, the CDR3 is TGTGCCAGCAGGGACAGAGGTTACAATGAGCAGTTCTTC.

The rearrangement links TRBV7-6 to TRBJ2-1; 13 bases agree with TRBD2. This CDR3 has 16 amino acids. The V and J ends lost 5 bases and 13 bases, in that order; junction bases with no gene match: 14. Germline assignment: CDR1 SGHVS and CDR2 FNYEAQ. The CDR3 loop is CASSPGLAGALPPQFF. For the CDR3, the DNA is TGTGCCAGCAGCCCAGGACTAGCGGGGGCCCTCCCCCCCCAGTTCTTC.